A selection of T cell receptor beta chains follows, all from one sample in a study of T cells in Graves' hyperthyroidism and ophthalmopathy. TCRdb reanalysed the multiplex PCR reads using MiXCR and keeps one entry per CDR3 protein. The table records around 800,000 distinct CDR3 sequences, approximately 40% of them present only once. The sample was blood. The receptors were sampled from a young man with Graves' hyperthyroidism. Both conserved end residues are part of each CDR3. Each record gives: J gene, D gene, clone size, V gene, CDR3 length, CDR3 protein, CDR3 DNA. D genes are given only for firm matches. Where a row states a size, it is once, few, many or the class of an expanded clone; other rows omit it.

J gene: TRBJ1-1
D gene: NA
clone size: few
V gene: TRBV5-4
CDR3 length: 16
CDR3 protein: CASSPYPTPAGTEAFF
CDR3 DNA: TGTGCCAGCAGCCCGTACCCCACACCAGCGGGCACTGAAGCTTTCTTT

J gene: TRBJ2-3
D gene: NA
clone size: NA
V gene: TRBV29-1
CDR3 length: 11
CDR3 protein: CSVDQGDTQYF
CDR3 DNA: TGCAGCGTTGATCAGGGAGATACGCAGTATTTT

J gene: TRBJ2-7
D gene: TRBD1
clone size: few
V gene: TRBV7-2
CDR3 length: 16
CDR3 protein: CASSFKSKDRAYEQYF
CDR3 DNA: TGTGCCAGCAGCTTTAAGTCTAAAGACAGGGCCTACGAGCAGTACTTC

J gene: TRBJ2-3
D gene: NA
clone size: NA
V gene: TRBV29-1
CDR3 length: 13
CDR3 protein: CSALTDTGDTQYF
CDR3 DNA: TGCAGCGCCTTAACTGACACCGGAGATACGCAGTATTTT

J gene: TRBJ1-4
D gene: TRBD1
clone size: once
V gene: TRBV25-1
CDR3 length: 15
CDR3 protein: CASSRRGPTNEKLFF
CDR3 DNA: TGTGCCAGCAGTCGGAGGGGGCCAACTAATGAAAAACTGTTTTTT

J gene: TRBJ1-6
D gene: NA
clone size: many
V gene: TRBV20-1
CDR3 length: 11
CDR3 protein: CSAYREPPLHF
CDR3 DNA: TGCAGTGCTTACAGGGAGCCACCCCTCCACTTT

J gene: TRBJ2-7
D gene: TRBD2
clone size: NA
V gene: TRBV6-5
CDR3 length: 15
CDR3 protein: CASSLTSGSPDEQYF
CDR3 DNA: TGTGCCAGCAGTTTAACTAGCGGGAGTCCCGACGAGCAGTACTTC

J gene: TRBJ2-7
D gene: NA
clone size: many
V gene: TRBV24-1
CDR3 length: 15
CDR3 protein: CATSSGATPTYEQYF
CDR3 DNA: TGTGCCACCAGTTCAGGGGCCACCCCTACCTACGAGCAGTACTTC

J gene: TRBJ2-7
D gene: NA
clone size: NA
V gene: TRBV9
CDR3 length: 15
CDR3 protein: CASSPGGGGTYEQYF
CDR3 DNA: TGTGCCAGCAGCCCTGGGGGGGGGGGCACCTACGAGCAGTACTTC

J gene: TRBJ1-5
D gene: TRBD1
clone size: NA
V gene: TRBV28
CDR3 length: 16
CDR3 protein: CASTTTGADSNQPQHF
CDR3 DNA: TGTGCCAGCACGACCACAGGGGCCGATAGCAATCAGCCCCAGCATTTT

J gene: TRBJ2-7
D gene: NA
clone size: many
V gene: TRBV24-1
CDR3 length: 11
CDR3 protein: CATSDLLGLYF
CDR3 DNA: TGTGCCACCAGTGATTTGCTGGGCCTGTACTTC

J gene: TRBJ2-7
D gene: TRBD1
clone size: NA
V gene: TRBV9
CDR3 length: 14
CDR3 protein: CASSYSQGFNEQYF
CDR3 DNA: TGTGCCAGCAGTTACTCACAGGGGTTCAACGAGCAGTACTTC

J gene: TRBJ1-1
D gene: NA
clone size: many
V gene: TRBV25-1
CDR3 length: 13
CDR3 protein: CASSELATTEAFF
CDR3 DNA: TGTGCCAGCAGTGAGTTGGCCACTACTGAAGCTTTCTTT

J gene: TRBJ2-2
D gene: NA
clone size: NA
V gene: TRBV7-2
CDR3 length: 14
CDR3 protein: CASSQSINTGELFF
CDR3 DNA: TGTGCCAGCAGCCAATCTATAAACACCGGGGAGCTGTTTTTT

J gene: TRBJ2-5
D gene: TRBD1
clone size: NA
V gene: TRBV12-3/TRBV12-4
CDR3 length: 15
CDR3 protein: CASSRQTGHQETQYF
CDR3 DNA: TGTGCCAGCAGTCGTCAGACAGGGCACCAAGAGACCCAGTACTTC

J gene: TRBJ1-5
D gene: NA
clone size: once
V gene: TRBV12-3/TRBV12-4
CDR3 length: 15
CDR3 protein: CASSLSPHENQPQHF
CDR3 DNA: TGTGCCAGCAGTTTATCGCCGCACGAGAATCAGCCCCAGCATTTT

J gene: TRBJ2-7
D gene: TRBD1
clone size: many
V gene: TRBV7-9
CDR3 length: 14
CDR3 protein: CASSWGQGRHEQYF
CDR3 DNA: TGTGCCAGCAGCTGGGGACAGGGGAGGCACGAGCAGTACTTC

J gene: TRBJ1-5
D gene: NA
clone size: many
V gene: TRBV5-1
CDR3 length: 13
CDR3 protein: CASSLRTNQPQHF
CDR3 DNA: TGCGCCAGCAGCCTGCGGACTAATCAGCCCCAGCATTTT

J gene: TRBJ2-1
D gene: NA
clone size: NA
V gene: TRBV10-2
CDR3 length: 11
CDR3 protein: CASWVGNEQFF
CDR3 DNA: TGCGCCAGCTGGGTTGGTAATGAGCAGTTCTTC

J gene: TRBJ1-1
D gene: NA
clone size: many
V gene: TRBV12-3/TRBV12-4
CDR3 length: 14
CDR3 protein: CASSRGRLNTEAFF
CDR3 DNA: TGTGCCAGCAGCCGTGGACGGTTAAACACTGAAGCTTTCTTT

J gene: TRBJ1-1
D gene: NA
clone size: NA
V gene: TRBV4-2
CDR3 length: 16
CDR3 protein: CASSQARTDMNTEAFF
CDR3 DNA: TGTGCCAGCAGCCAAGCACGGACAGACATGAACACTGAAGCTTTCTTT